This T cell receptor beta chain was identified during a study of a mutant IDH1 vaccine in newly diagnosed glioma. Study observations and caveats: Changes in the top peripheral T cell clonotypes seemingly had no bearing on pseudoprogression. Patients mounted vaccine-induced immune responses in just over 90% of cases.

CDR3 length equals 14 residues. Noted time point: week 35, safety follow-up. One vaccine dose held 300 ug of mutant IDH1 20-mer peptide and came with topical imiquimod. Eight vaccine injections were given to patients in weeks 1, 3, 5, 7, 11, 15, 19 and 23. Clones were read by immunoSEQ multiplex PCR, and TCRdb kept only the in-frame ones, dropping some. The sample contains 30,000 or so clones, under 85% of which appear only once. This clone has a single count. Its cognate antigen is unknown. V usage is TRBV12-1 and J usage is TRBJ1-1. TRBV12-1 is given as a pseudogene. This TCR derives from a woman aged 25 to 39 with glioma. Some clones in this sample may be carry-over from other donors' samples. The specimen comprised PBMCs, sampled from a glioma patient whose treatment included an IDH1 peptide vaccine. The CDR3 region is CASSSDRRNTEAFF. As DNA, the CDR3 is TGTGCCAGCAGCTCTGACCGGCGGAACACTGAAGCTTTCTTT.